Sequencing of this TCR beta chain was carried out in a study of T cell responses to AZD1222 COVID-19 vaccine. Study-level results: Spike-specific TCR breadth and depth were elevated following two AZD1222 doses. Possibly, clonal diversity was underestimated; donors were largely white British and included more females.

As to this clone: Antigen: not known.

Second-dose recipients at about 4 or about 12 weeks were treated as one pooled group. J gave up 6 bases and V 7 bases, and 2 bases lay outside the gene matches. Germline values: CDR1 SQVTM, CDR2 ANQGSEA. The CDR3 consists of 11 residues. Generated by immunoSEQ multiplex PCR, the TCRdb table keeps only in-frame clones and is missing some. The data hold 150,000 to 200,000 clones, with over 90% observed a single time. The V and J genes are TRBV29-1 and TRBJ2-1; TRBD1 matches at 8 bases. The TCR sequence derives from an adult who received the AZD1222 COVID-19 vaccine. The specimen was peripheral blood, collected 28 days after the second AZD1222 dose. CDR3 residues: CSGGQANEQFF. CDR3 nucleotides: TGCAGCGGGGGACAGGCCAATGAGCAGTTCTTC.